Reported below is one T cell receptor beta chain. What it binds is unknown. These data come from a study of cytomegalovirus exposure and HLA in healthy donors. The study's findings and limits: A reported reduction in N-insertions relative to the roughly 710-donor mean was seen in an Asian-associated ancestry cluster in a later analysis.

Per germline, CDR1 MDHEN and CDR2 SYDVKM. The CDR3 extends over 12 amino acids. The study ran its PCR with 60 Vbeta and 13 Jbeta primers. Repertoires were generated with immunoSEQ multiplex PCR, while TCRdb's copy carries only in-frame clones and drops some. The profile covers 75,000 to 95,000 clones, with around 84% appearing a single time and around 4.3% taken by the ten largest. The V and J genes are TRBV28 and TRBJ2-5; D is possibly TRBD2 (6 bases). Judging by the DNA end, TRBJ2-7 fits better; the J call may be wrong. The sample consisted of PBMCs. This receptor was identified in a woman aged 40 to 49 in good health and CMV-seropositive. The CDR3 DNA follows: TGTGCCAGCAGTTTCGGGAGTGGCGAGCAGTACTTC. Encoded protein: CASSFGSGEQYF.